This TCR beta chain was identified during a study of blood T cell repertoires in COVID-19 (dated by TCRdb to about 2020). In the study overall: Samples from collaborators originated in the United States, Italy and Spain and spanned both the acute and convalescent phases of COVID-19. The material from the prospective study consisted of cDNA or gDNA derived from T cells, B-cell-depleted T cells, or PBMCs. The dataset comprised deeply sampled blood TCRbeta repertoires from subjects exposed to, actively infected with, or recovered from COVID-19. The repertoires were released in a freely available public database intended as a resource for research on the immune response to SARS-CoV-2. The samples were drawn from the first 160 participants of the ongoing ImmuneRACE study and from 1,254 subjects provided by 6 global collaborators. Sample metadata almost always included a de-identified subject ID, COVID-19 status, age in years and sex. HLA class I and class II types, where available, came from metadata supplied by the sample provider rather than from assay-based typing. Beyond this particular receptor, the publication reports: How much clinical and demographic metadata was included differed by source and by participant, and the metadata was provided uncurated.

TCRbeta CDR3 regions were amplified from genomic DNA by means of the immunoSEQ Assay, a bias-controlled multiplex PCR. The study's processing was this. Within the assay, amplification of reference gene primers was used to estimate how many nucleated cells each sample contained. To quantify the absolute abundance of each unique TCRbeta CDR3 rearrangement, sequence reads were collapsed and filtered. For each sample, productive Simpson clonality was calculated as the square root of Simpson's diversity index across productive rearrangements. TCRdb provides this immuneACCESS table in a form limited to in-frame rearrangements. Some clones are lacking; in checked studies, under half of them reflect an unresolved V gene, and why the rest are absent is not known. The V and J calls and the clone size are those of that table, but D and trimming were determined from the DNA. For this sample the table gives about 40,000 clones, of which approximately 86% were detected only once. The ten biggest clones cover around 20% of the sample.

The CDR1 and CDR2 encoded by the germline V gene are SGHAT and FQNNGV. The CDR3 measures 17 amino acids from cysteine to phenylalanine. Only the CDR3 portion is preserved as DNA: 51 bases, with reading frame beginning at the first base. Deletion took 3 bases off V and 0 bases off J, with a span of 15 bases between the germline ends. Details on this clone: What this receptor recognizes is not known. Per-base qualities were not stored, and no clone one base away is much larger.

Collaborating institutions collected whole blood in K2EDTA tubes following their own protocols. For TCRbeta analysis, collaborators shipped samples in one of three forms: frozen whole blood, isolated PBMCs, or DNA extracted from either of those sample types. The rearranged segments are TRBV11-2 and TRBJ2-1; 6 matching bases give a weak D call of TRBD1. Input material: peripheral blood. The sequence derives from a man aged 60 to 69 with acute or convalescent COVID-19. The CDR3 protein is CASSFAIGRGSYNEQFF. The bases are TGTGCCAGCAGCTTCGCAATCGGCAGGGGCTCCTACAATGAGCAGTTCTTC.